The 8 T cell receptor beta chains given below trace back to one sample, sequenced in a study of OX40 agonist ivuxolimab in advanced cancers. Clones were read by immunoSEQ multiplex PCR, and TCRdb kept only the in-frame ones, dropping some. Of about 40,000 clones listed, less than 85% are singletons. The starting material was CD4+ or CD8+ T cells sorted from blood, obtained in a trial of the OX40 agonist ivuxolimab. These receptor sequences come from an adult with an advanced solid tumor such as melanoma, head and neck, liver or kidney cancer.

DNA for the CDR3: TGTGCCACCAGCATCGACAGGGGCGGCATCTACGAGCAGTACTTC. This sequence encodes CATSIDRGGIYEQYF. V usage is TRBV15 and J usage is TRBJ2-5; the match to TRBD1 covers 8 bases. The DNA end favors TRBJ2-7, so the J call may be wrong. Germline V gene data show CDR1 as LNHNV and CDR2 as YYDKDF (reference sequence). The length of the CDR3 is 15 residues.

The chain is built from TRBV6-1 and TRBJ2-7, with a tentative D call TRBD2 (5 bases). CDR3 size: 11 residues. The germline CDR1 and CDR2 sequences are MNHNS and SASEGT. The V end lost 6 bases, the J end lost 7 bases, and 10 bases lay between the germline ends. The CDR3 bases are TGTGCCAGCAGATCCCCGGGGGAGCAGTACTTC. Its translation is CASRSPGEQYF.

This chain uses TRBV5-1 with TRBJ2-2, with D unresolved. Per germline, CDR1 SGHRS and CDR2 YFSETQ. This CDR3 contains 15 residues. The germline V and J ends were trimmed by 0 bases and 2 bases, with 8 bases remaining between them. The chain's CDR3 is CASSLVSLNTGELFF. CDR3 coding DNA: TGCGCCAGCAGCTTGGTTAGCCTTAACACCGGGGAGCTGTTTTTT.

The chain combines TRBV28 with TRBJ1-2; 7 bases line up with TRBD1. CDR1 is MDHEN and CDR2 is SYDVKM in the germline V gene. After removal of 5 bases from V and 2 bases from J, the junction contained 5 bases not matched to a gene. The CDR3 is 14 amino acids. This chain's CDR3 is CASSPPTGNYGYTF. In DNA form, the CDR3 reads TGTGCCAGCAGTCCACCGACAGGGAACTATGGCTACACCTTC.

CDR3 sequence: CASSPRSSTVSSYNEQFF. The CDR3 DNA is TGTGCCAGCTCACCCCGTAGCAGTACGGTAAGCTCCTACAATGAGCAGTTCTTC. This rearrangement joins TRBV18 to TRBJ2-1, with unresolved D. Deletions cut 3 bases from V and 0 bases from J, with 18 bases between. CDR3 length equals 18 residues. CDR1 is KGHSH, CDR2 LQKENI, per germline.

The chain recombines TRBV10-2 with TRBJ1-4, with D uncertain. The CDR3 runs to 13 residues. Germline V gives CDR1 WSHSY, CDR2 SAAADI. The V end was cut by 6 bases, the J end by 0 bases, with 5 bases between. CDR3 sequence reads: CASRGSTNEKLFF. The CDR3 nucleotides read TGCGCCAGCAGGGGTTCAACTAATGAAAAACTGTTTTTT.

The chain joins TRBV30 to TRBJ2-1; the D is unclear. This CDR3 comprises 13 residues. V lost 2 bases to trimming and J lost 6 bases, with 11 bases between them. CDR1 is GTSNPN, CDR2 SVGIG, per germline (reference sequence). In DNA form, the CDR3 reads TGTGCCTGGAGTACACACCAAGGCAATGAGCAGTTCTTC. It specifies CAWSTHQGNEQFF.

The DNA for the CDR3 is TGTGCCATCGGGTGGGGACAGGGTGCCTACGAGCAGTACTTC. Translating it yields CAIGWGQGAYEQYF. The J gene is TRBJ2-7, the V gene TRBV10-3; 9 bases are a match to TRBD1. Germline V gene lookup returns CDR1 ENHRY and CDR2 SYGVKD. This CDR3 is 14 amino acids long. V shed 8 bases and J 2 bases; nucleotides not matched to a gene: 7.